This entry lists 27 T cell receptor beta chains sequenced from one sample in a study of cytomegalovirus exposure and HLA in healthy donors. The data were produced by immunoSEQ multiplex PCR, yet TCRdb's version contains in-frame clones alone and is incomplete. This table has approximately 160,000 clones, roughly 90% appearing once. Sample: PBMCs. These receptors originate from a woman aged 18 to 35 in good health and CMV-seropositive.

CDR3 residues: CASRSGGFTGELFF. For the CDR3, the DNA is TGTGCCAGCAGGAGCGGGGGGTTCACCGGGGAGCTGTTTTTT. The chain is built from TRBV6-6 and TRBJ2-2, with 9 nucleotides matching TRBD2. J gave up 4 bases and V 6 bases, and 3 bases lay outside the gene matches. The germline V gene has CDR1 MNHNY and CDR2 SVGAGI (reference sequence). CDR3 length: 14 amino acids.

This clone came up a few times. This rearrangement joins TRBV5-1 to TRBJ2-1; TRBD1 matches 8 bases. The CDR3 runs to 16 residues. Germline V gene data show CDR1 as SGHRS and CDR2 as YFSETQ. The V and J ends lost 4 bases and 8 bases, in that order; junction bases with no gene match: 14. CDR3 in DNA: TGCGCCAGCAGCCCCGAGCAGGGGGCGAGGTCGGATGAGCAGTTCTTC. Protein sequence: CASSPEQGARSDEQFF.

The chain couples TRBV5-1 to TRBJ2-2; 7 positions agree with TRBD1. This CDR3 is 17 amino acids long. CDR1 and CDR2 (germline): SGHRS, YFSETQ. V gave up 4 bases and J gave up 3 bases; unmatched junction bases: 12. CDR3 amino acids: CASSANRGQDYTGELFF. In nucleotides, the CDR3 is TGCGCCAGCAGCGCAAACAGGGGACAAGATTACACCGGGGAGCTGTTTTTT.

The genes are TRBV4-3 and TRBJ2-7, with 10 bases lining up with TRBD2. Looked up from germline, CDR1 is LGHNA and CDR2 is YSLEER. The CDR3 consists of 18 residues. The J segment lost 5 bases and the V segment lost 1 base, leaving 14 bases of the junction unmatched. The CDR3 is CASSQGFWLAGDGNEQYF. CDR3 coding DNA: TGCGCCAGCAGCCAAGGGTTTTGGCTAGCGGGAGACGGCAACGAGCAGTACTTC.

The CDR3 DNA reads TGTGCCAGCAGCCAGGGACTAGCGGGGAACATTCAGTACTTC. Translated, it gives CASSQGLAGNIQYF. This sequence joins TRBV5-4 and TRBJ2-4; 13 bases agree with TRBD2. The ends lost 4 bases at V and 7 bases at J; junction bases unmatched: 2. This CDR3 is built from 14 residues. Germline assignment: CDR1 SGHNT and CDR2 YYREEE (reference sequence).

V usage is TRBV9 and J usage is TRBJ2-3, with D perhaps matching TRBD2 (6 bases). Germline V gene sequence: CDR1 SGDLS, CDR2 YYNGEE. V was trimmed by 0 bases and J by 0 bases, leaving 17 bases between them. This CDR3 is 18 amino acids long. The CDR3 loop is CASSVEGIGGRSTDTQYF. CDR3 nucleotide sequence: TGTGCCAGCAGCGTAGAAGGGATAGGAGGGAGAAGCACAGATACGCAGTATTTT. The whole variable domain, filled in from reference TRBV9 and TRBJ2-3, reads DSGVTQTPKHLITATGQRVTLRCSPRSGDLSVYWYQQSLDQGLQFLIQYYNGEERAKGNILERFSAQQFPDLHSELNLSSLELGDSALYFCASSVEGIGGRSTDTQYFGPGTRLTVL.

The V call is TRBV6-1, the J call TRBJ1-1; a weak D match, TRBD1 (6 bases). This CDR3 spans 16 amino acids. The germline V gene encodes CDR1 MNHNS and CDR2 SASEGT. The ends were cut back, 0 bases at V and 3 bases at J, with 14 bases in the middle. This chain's CDR3 is CASSEAHGNRDTEAFF. CDR3 bases: TGTGCCAGCAGTGAAGCGCATGGGAACAGGGACACTGAAGCTTTCTTT.

This sequence joins TRBV5-1 and TRBJ1-2, with 10 bases that match TRBD1. The V segment lost 3 bases and the J segment 6 bases; nucleotides outside the gene matches: 8. The CDR3 is 15 residues long. Germline lookup yields CDR1 SGHRS and CDR2 YFSETQ. The CDR3 reads CASSSPGQGRDGYTF. CDR3 nucleotides: TGCGCCAGCAGCTCTCCGGGACAGGGGAGGGATGGCTACACCTTC.

The chain employs TRBV6-1 and TRBJ2-5, with 12 nucleotides matching TRBD2. The V gene's germline CDR1 is MNHNS and CDR2 SASEGT. The CDR3 is 19 amino acids. Trimming at V came to 3 bases and at J to 5 bases, leaving 16 bases not matched to a gene. CDR3 DNA: TGTGCCAGCAGTGATAGGACCTACGGACTAGCGGGATTTCGGGAGACCCAGTACTTC. It is translated as CASSDRTYGLAGFRETQYF.

The V and J genes are TRBV4-1 and TRBJ2-7; the D gene is possibly TRBD2 (6 bases). Trimming took off 1 base at V and 9 bases at J, with 19 bases between the two ends. This CDR3 is built from 15 residues. Germline V gene lookup returns CDR1 MGHRA and CDR2 YSYEKL. CDR3 nucleotides: TGCGCCAGCAGCCAAGGATCCGGGAGTGTTTTCCGGCAGTACTTC. Amino acids: CASSQGSGSVFRQYF.

V usage is TRBV5-1 and J usage is TRBJ1-1; 8 bases fit TRBD1. The J segment lost 5 bases and the V segment lost 4 bases, leaving 7 bases of the junction unmatched. CDR3 length: 14 residues. Per germline, CDR1 SGHRS and CDR2 YFSETQ. The CDR3 DNA sequence: TGCGCCAGCAGCCCAGGACAGGGATGGACTGAAGCTTTCTTT. This translates into CASSPGQGWTEAFF.

This chain joins TRBV9 and TRBJ2-7, with a weak D call TRBD2 (5 bases). From germline, CDR1 is SGDLS and CDR2 YYNGEE. The V and J ends lost 4 bases and 2 bases respectively, with 25 bases between them. The CDR3 is made up of 18 amino acids. The CDR3 protein is CASSFRANGETRTYEQYF. The CDR3 bases are TGTGCCAGCAGCTTTAGAGCAAACGGGGAAACCAGGACCTACGAGCAGTACTTC.

V usage is TRBV27 and J usage is TRBJ2-3, with D maybe TRBD2 (5 bases). CDR3 length: 16 amino acids. Germline V gene sequence: CDR1 MNHEY, CDR2 SMNVEV (reference sequence). Trimming removed 3 bases at V and 2 bases at J, with 15 bases between. CDR3 DNA: TGTGCCAGCAGTTTCGGGGTGTTGGTGTCCACAGATACGCAGTATTTT. Translated, it gives CASSFGVLVSTDTQYF.

The rearrangement joins TRBV10-1 to TRBJ2-7; 8 bases are a match to TRBD1. There are 13 residues in the CDR3. Germline V gene lookup returns CDR1 WNHNN and CDR2 SYGVQD (reference sequence). V lost 2 bases to trimming and J lost 3 bases; unmatched junction nucleotides: 0. The DNA for the CDR3 is TGCGCCAGCAGTGAGACAGGGGGCTACGAGCAGTACTTC. Translation gives CASSETGGYEQYF.

This clone was seen once. The J gene is TRBJ1-1, the V gene TRBV6-1, with a possible D match to TRBD1 (5 bases). Between the trimmed V and J ends, which lost 2 bases and 3 bases, there was a span of 10 bases. Germline V CDR1 and CDR2: MNHNS, SASEGT. CDR3 length: 14 residues. The CDR3 DNA reads as TGTGCCAGCAGTGAAAGACCAGGGTACACTGAAGCTTTCTTT. Its protein is CASSERPGYTEAFF.

This chain links TRBV6-5 with TRBJ1-3; 7 bases are shared with TRBD1. This CDR3 has 15 residues. V lost 9 bases and J lost 0; bases outside the gene matches: 8. Germline CDR1 is MNHEY and CDR2 is SVGAGI. CDR3 amino acids: CASRGPGTSGNTIYF. The CDR3 DNA sequence: TGTGCCAGTAGGGGGCCGGGAACCTCTGGAAACACCATATATTTT.

This chain uses TRBV11-1 with TRBJ2-1, with 10 bases identical to TRBD2. V gave up 4 bases and J gave up 3 bases; unmatched junction bases: 6. The germline V gene encodes CDR1 SGHAT and CDR2 FQDESV (reference sequence). The CDR3 has 16 residues. The DNA for the CDR3 is TGTGCCAGCAGCTCCTTACTAGCGGGAAGCTACAATGAGCAGTTCTTC. It codes for CASSSLLAGSYNEQFF.

The chain combines TRBV5-4 with TRBJ1-2; 7 bases fit TRBD1. Germline CDR1 reads SGHNT; CDR2 reads YYREEE (reference sequence). Losses at the gene ends were 5 bases for V and 4 bases for J; bases not matched to a gene: 11. There are 15 residues in the CDR3. The CDR3 here is CASSSVGGDLYGYTF. The CDR3 coding sequence is TGTGCCAGCAGTTCGGTAGGGGGCGACCTCTATGGCTACACCTTC. The variable domain in full, completed from reference TRBV5-4 and TRBJ1-2, reads ETGVTQSPTHLIKTRGQQVTLRCSSQSGHNTVSWYQQALGQGPQFIFQYYREEENGRGNFPPRFSGLQFPNYSSELNVNALELDDSALYLCASSSVGGDLYGYTFGSGTRLTVV.

The chain uses TRBV10-1 and TRBJ2-7, with a tentative D call TRBD2 (6 bases). Germline V gene sequence: CDR1 WNHNN, CDR2 SYGVQD (reference sequence). V lost 1 base and J 7 bases, leaving 23 bases between the germline ends. The CDR3 length is 17 residues. CDR3: CASSECYMGEEGGEQYF. The CDR3 coding sequence is TGCGCCAGCAGTGAGTGTTATATGGGGGAGGAAGGCGGGGAGCAGTACTTC.

Notes on this clone: Other DNA sequences of this sample code for an identical CDR3. The chain carries TRBV19 and TRBJ2-7, with TRBD1 matching over 9 bases. Per the germline V gene, CDR1 is LNHDA and CDR2 is SQIVND (reference sequence). This CDR3 region has 13 residues. With 3 bases clipped from V and 4 bases from J, the junction kept 1 base outside the gene matches. CDR3 region: CASSIGQGYEQYF. The CDR3 bases are TGTGCCAGTAGTATCGGACAGGGGTACGAGCAGTACTTC.

This chain joins TRBV5-1 and TRBJ2-2; TRBD2 agrees at 11 bases. This CDR3 contains 16 residues. Germline values: CDR1 SGHRS, CDR2 YFSETQ. Losses at the gene ends were 7 bases for V and 1 base for J; bases not matched to a gene: 6. CDR3 protein: CASVLLAGENTGELFF. CDR3 bases: TGCGCCAGCGTACTACTAGCGGGAGAGAACACCGGGGAGCTGTTTTTT.

The genes are TRBV19 and TRBJ2-7, with TRBD1 identical over 8 bases. Trimming cost V 5 bases and J 2 bases; bases outside gene matches: 11. The germline V gene has CDR1 LNHDA and CDR2 SQIVND (reference sequence). The CDR3 sequence is 16 residues long. CDR3 residues: CASSGGWTGLTYEQYF. The DNA for the CDR3 is TGTGCCAGTAGTGGGGGTTGGACAGGGCTGACCTACGAGCAGTACTTC.

This clone came up once. The rearrangement uses TRBV4-2 and TRBJ1-2; D is ambiguous. This CDR3 is 17 amino acids long. The germline gives CDR1 LGHNA, CDR2 YNFKEQ. V was shortened by 0 bases and J by 2 bases, with 16 bases between the two germline ends. CDR3 residues: CASSQDRGSIFNYGYTF. CDR3 sequence (DNA): TGTGCCAGCAGCCAAGATCGGGGTAGCATTTTCAACTATGGCTACACCTTC.

This chain joins TRBV2 and TRBJ1-2; tentatively, D is TRBD1 (5 bases). CDR1 SNHLY and CDR2 FYNNEI come from the germline V gene. This CDR3 comprises 14 residues. The ends were cut back, 7 bases at V and 4 bases at J, with 16 bases in the middle. The chain's CDR3 is CASIRQPESYGYTF. DNA for the CDR3: TGTGCCAGCATTAGACAGCCAGAGTCCTATGGCTACACCTTC.

The chain links TRBV11-3 to TRBJ1-1, with D perhaps matching TRBD1 (6 bases). Germline CDR1 and CDR2: SGHNT and YENEEA. The CDR3 length is 14 residues. The V end lost 3 bases, the J end lost 4 bases, and 12 bases lay between the germline ends. DNA of the CDR3: TGTGCCAGCAGCTTCGACAGGTTGGGCACTGAAGCTTTCTTT. This encodes CASSFDRLGTEAFF.

This clone showed up just once. The chain couples TRBV4-2 to TRBJ1-3; no definite D call. Trimming cost V 6 bases and J 0 bases, with 3 bases left between them. There are 12 residues in the CDR3. Germline CDR1 is LGHNA and CDR2 is YNFKEQ. The CDR3 nucleotides read TGTGCCAGCAGGTACTCTGGAAACACCATATATTTT. It yields the protein CASRYSGNTIYF.

This chain uses TRBV29-1 with TRBJ2-7, with a tentative D call TRBD2 (6 bases). This CDR3 spans 12 amino acids. Looked up from germline, CDR1 is SQVTM and CDR2 is ANQGSEA. V dropped 4 bases and J dropped 1 base, with 8 bases sitting between them. The DNA of the CDR3 is TGCAGCGTTGGGGACTTTTCCTACGAGCAGTACTTC. This translates into CSVGDFSYEQYF.